This TCR beta chain was identified in a study of T cell changes during pregnancy in multiple sclerosis. CDR3 length: 16 amino acids. Looked up from germline, CDR1 is SGHTA and CDR2 is FQGNSA. V was clipped by 3 bases and J by 0 bases, with 15 bases between them. Sequenced by immunoSEQ multiplex PCR; TCRdb stores in-frame clones only, minus some. The data hold roughly 80,000 clones, with around nine tenths observed a single time. The origin of this receptor is a female donor with multiple sclerosis, enrolled in a pregnancy study. This specimen was peripheral blood, taken before pregnancy. The V and J genes are TRBV7-2 and TRBJ2-7; D might be TRBD1 (6 bases). The CDR3 loop reads CASSFPRDTYSYEQYF. In DNA form, the CDR3 reads TGTGCCAGCAGCTTCCCCCGGGACACTTACTCCTACGAGCAGTACTTC. The full variable domain, with the rest looked up from reference TRBV7-2 and TRBJ2-7, is GAGVSQSPSNKVTEKGKDVELRCDPISGHTALYWYRQSLGQGLEFLIYFQGNSAPDKSGLPSDRFSAERTGGSVSTLTIQRTQQEDSAVYLCASSFPRDTYSYEQYFGPGTRLTVT.